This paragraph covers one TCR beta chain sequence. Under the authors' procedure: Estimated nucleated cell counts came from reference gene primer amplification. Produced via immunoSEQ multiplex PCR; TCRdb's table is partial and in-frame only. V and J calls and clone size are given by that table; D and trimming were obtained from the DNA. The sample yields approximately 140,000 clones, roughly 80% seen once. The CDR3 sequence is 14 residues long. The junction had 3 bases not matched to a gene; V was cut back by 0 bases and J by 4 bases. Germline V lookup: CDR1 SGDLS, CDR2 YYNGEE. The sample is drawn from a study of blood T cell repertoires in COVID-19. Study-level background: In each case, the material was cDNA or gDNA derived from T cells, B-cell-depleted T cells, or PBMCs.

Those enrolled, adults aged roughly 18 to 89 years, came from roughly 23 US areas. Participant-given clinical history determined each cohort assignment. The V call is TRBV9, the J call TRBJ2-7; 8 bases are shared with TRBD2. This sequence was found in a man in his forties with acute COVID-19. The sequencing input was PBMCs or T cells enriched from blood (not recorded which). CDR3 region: CASSVGTSGYEQYF. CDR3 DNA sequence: TGTGCCAGCAGCGTAGGTACTAGCGGTTACGAGCAGTACTTC.